The 14 T cell receptor beta chains below come from one sample, sequenced in a study of T cell responses to AZD1222 COVID-19 vaccine (dated by TCRdb to the early 2020s). The library was produced with the immunoSEQ multiplex PCR assay. The immuneACCESS repertoire file appears here via TCRdb, limited to in-frame rearrangements. These files lack a portion of the clones; in checked studies, under half of the deficit traces to unresolved V genes, and the cause of the others is not known. The sample table contains tens of thousands of clones; only one count was recorded for around 90% of them. The ten most abundant clones make up more than 15% of the sample. The meaning of the sample's time point label: about 28 days (+/-7) after the second vaccine dose. The source was peripheral blood, collected 28 days after the second AZD1222 dose. The receptors were gathered from an adult who received the AZD1222 COVID-19 vaccine.

This clone was detected only a few times. The chain joins TRBV9 to TRBJ1-2; 8 bases are a match to TRBD1. This CDR3 has 16 residues. V shed 0 bases and J 4 bases; nucleotides not matched to a gene: 8. Germline CDR1 is SGDLS and CDR2 is YYNGEE. CDR3 sequence reads: CASSVGDVGTGYGYTF. The CDR3 region has the DNA TGTGCCAGCAGCGTAGGAGATGTGGGGACAGGCTATGGCTACACCTTC.

The chain joins TRBV6-2 or TRBV6-3 to TRBJ1-5, with D perhaps matching TRBD1 (5 bases). The V end was cut by 0 bases, the J end by 14 bases, with 11 bases between. CDR3 length: 12 residues. Germline CDR1 MNHEY, CDR2 SVGEGT. CDR3 residues: CASSYSGTGKHF. The CDR3 DNA reads as TGTGCCAGCAGTTACTCTGGGACCGGCAAGCATTTT.

The gene calls are TRBV6-5 and TRBJ2-7; D is perhaps TRBD1 or TRBD2 (5 bases each). With 7 bases removed from V and 4 bases from J, the gap between germline ends came to 11 bases. This CDR3 contains 12 residues. CDR1 MNHEY and CDR2 SVGAGI come from the germline V gene. The CDR3 DNA is TGTGCCAGCACCGAGGGGAGATACGAGCAGTACTTC. The encoded protein is CASTEGRYEQYF.

The chain couples TRBV3-1 (or the pseudogene TRBV3-2) to TRBJ1-1, with 8 bases identical to TRBD1. The CDR3 is made up of 15 amino acids. V shed 1 base, J shed 11 bases, and the junction held 12 bases outside the gene matches. Germline V gives CDR1 LGHDT, CDR2 YNNKEL (reference sequence). CDR3 protein: CASSQVGRDRLAAFF. The CDR3 DNA reads as TGTGCCAGCAGCCAAGTAGGGCGGGACAGGCTTGCGGCTTTCTTT.

The V gene is TRBV29-1, the J gene TRBJ2-6; D ambiguous. Trimming stripped 4 bases from V and 0 bases from J, with 7 bases between. Germline CDR1 is SQVTM and CDR2 is ANQGSEA. The CDR3 has 14 amino acids. In nucleotides, the CDR3 is TGCAGCGTTGTGGCCACCTCTGGGGCCAACGTCCTGACTTTC. It specifies CSVVATSGANVLTF.

V gene TRBV4-1 combines with J gene TRBJ2-1; 8 bases are shared with TRBD1. The germline gives CDR1 MGHRA, CDR2 YSYEKL. Unmatched junction bases numbered 8, after V lost 8 bases and J lost 5 bases. The CDR3 contains 14 residues. CDR3 nucleotide sequence: TGCGCCAGCCAGGACAGGGCTCTAAACAATGAGCAGTTCTTC. Translated: CASQDRALNNEQFF.

This chain uses TRBV11-2 with TRBJ2-7, with D perhaps matching TRBD2 (5 bases). Germline-derived CDR1 and CDR2 are SGHAT and FQNNGV. Deletions cut 4 bases from V and 6 bases from J, with 10 bases between. This CDR3 comprises 12 residues. The DNA for the CDR3 is TGTGCCAGCAGCTCCCGTGGAGGCGAGCAGTACTTC. Translating it yields CASSSRGGEQYF. Together with reference TRBV11-2 and TRBJ2-7, the CDR3 gives the full variable domain: EAGVAQSPRYKIIEKRQSVAFWCNPISGHATLYWYQQILGQGPKLLIQFQNNGVVDDSQLPKDRFSAERLKGVDSTLKIQPAKLEDSAVYLCASSSRGGEQYFGPGTRLTVT.

This CDR3 reads CASSSRGRTEAFF. Here the CDR3 DNA reads TGTGCCAGCAGTTCTAGGGGCCGCACTGAAGCTTTCTTT. V is TRBV6-6 and J is TRBJ1-1; a possible D gene is TRBD1 (5 bases). Germline V CDR1 and CDR2: MNHNY, SVGAGI (reference sequence). The V and J ends lost 4 bases and 4 bases respectively, with 10 bases between them. This CDR3 has 13 amino acids.

The chain recombines TRBV5-5 with TRBJ1-1, with D possibly TRBD1 on 5 matching bases. The germline gives CDR1 SGHKS, CDR2 YYEKEE (reference sequence). The V end was cut by 2 bases, the J end by 2 bases, with 13 bases between. CDR3 length: 15 residues. The CDR3 protein is CASSFRTGLNTEAFF. CDR3 nucleotide sequence: TGTGCCAGCAGCTTCCGAACAGGACTAAACACTGAAGCTTTCTTT.

The chain couples TRBV4-1 to TRBJ1-5; D not resolved. Germline lookup yields CDR1 MGHRA and CDR2 YSYEKL. This CDR3 contains 15 residues. Trimming took 0 bases from V and 2 from J, leaving 8 bases between them. The CDR3 bases are TGCGCCAGCAGCCAAGACGTAGGGCGCAATCAGCCCCAGCATTTT. Its protein is CASSQDVGRNQPQHF.

The chain is built from TRBV7-9 and TRBJ2-1; D is possibly TRBD1 (5 bases). The CDR3 spans 16 residues. Looked up from germline, CDR1 is SEHNR and CDR2 is FQNEAQ (reference sequence). V was shortened by 6 bases and J by 6 bases, with 21 bases between the two germline ends. DNA of the CDR3: TGTGCCAGCAGGCAGGACATCGGTAGGGTAGGCAATGAGCAGTTCTTC. Its protein product is CASRQDIGRVGNEQFF.

CDR3 DNA: TGTGCCAGCAAAGATAAGGACACTGAAGCTTTCTTT. It codes for CASKDKDTEAFF. The rearrangement links TRBV6-4 to TRBJ1-1; no clear D gene. Trimming stripped 7 bases from V and 3 bases from J, with 9 bases between. Looked up from germline, CDR1 is MRHNA and CDR2 is SNTAGT. The CDR3 runs 12 residues.

The chain carries TRBV3-1 (or the pseudogene TRBV3-2) and TRBJ1-5; TRBD1 agrees at 7 bases. With 10 bases clipped from V and 0 bases from J, the junction kept 12 bases outside the gene matches. Germline V gene lookup returns CDR1 LGHDT and CDR2 YNNKEL (reference sequence). CDR3 size: 16 residues. The CDR3 loop reads CAILLRDSDSNQPQHF. In DNA form, the CDR3 reads TGTGCCATACTTCTCCGGGACAGCGATAGCAATCAGCCCCAGCATTTT.

The chain combines TRBV9 with TRBJ1-1; 8 bases map to TRBD1. The V segment lost 0 bases and the J segment 6 bases; nucleotides outside the gene matches: 1. Germline assignment: CDR1 SGDLS and CDR2 YYNGEE. This CDR3 has 13 amino acids. The CDR3 sequence is CASSVEQGAEAFF. CDR3 sequence (DNA): TGTGCCAGCAGCGTAGAACAGGGGGCTGAAGCTTTCTTT.